These T cell receptor beta chains were read from a single sample in a study of beta chain features in type 1 diabetes. This table comes from immunoSEQ multiplex PCR, and its TCRdb copy is limited to in-frame clones, with some not included. Here the sample spans about 650,000 clones, 9.5% to 15% being singletons. Sequenced sample: naive CD4+ T cells from blood. Every receptor here comes from a man aged 25-40 years with type 1 diabetes. CDR3s include the opening cysteine and the closing phenylalanine or tryptophan. D genes are given only for firm matches. Size is omitted from some rows. Given values are once, few, many or a class for expanded clones.

j_gene	d_gene	v_gene	abundance	CDR3nt	CDR3aa
TRBJ2-6	.	TRBV9	few	TGTGCCAGCAGCGTAGCGGTCCGGGCCTCTGGGGCCAACGTCCTGACTTTC	CASSVAVRASGANVLTF
TRBJ2-2	.	TRBV7-2	few	TGTGCCAGCAGCTTCCCCCCGAACACCGGGGAGCTGTTTTTT	CASSFPPNTGELFF
TRBJ2-1	.	TRBV10-3	many	TGTGCCATCAGTGAGAGTGGAAACAATGAGCAGTTCTTC	CAISESGNNEQFF
TRBJ1-2	.	TRBV15	.	TGTGCCACCAGCTCCACGGTAGGCACCTTC	CATSSTVGTF
TRBJ2-7	TRBD2	TRBV9	.	TGTGCCAGCAGCGTAGGGCTAGCGGATTACGAGCAGTACTTC	CASSVGLADYEQYF
TRBJ2-7	.	TRBV28	.	TGTGCCAGCAGTTCTTCCGGACTACGGACCTACGAGCAGTACTTC	CASSSSGLRTYEQYF
TRBJ2-6	TRBD1	TRBV27	.	TGTGCCAGCCAAAGGACAGGGGAAGCTGGGGCCAACGTCCTGACTTTC	CASQRTGEAGANVLTF
TRBJ2-7	TRBD1	TRBV18	.	TGTGCCAGCTATCCGGGACAGGGCCCATCCGAGCAGTACTTC	CASYPGQGPSEQYF
TRBJ2-7	.	TRBV6-5	.	TGTGCCAGCAGATATTACCATCGGAAAACCTACGAGCAGTACTTC	CASRYYHRKTYEQYF
TRBJ2-1	TRBD1	TRBV4-3	few	TGCGCCAGCAGCCAAGGGGACAGGGGTCGTGATGAGCAGTTCTTC	CASSQGDRGRDEQFF
TRBJ1-5	.	TRBV9	.	TGTGCCAGCAGCGTAGGGGATAGCAATCAGCCCCAGCATTTT	CASSVGDSNQPQHF
TRBJ1-2	.	TRBV5-1	.	TGCGCCAGCAGCCCCTCTAGGACTTATGGCTACACCTTC	CASSPSRTYGYTF
TRBJ2-1	TRBD2	TRBV6-6	few	TGTGCCAGCAGTCTAGCGGGGAGCTCCTACAATGAGCAGTTCTTC	CASSLAGSSYNEQFF
TRBJ2-3	.	TRBV7-2	few	TGTGCCAGCAGCTTAGTGCCGGCAGGACAGCTCAGCACAGATACGCAGTATTTT	CASSLVPAGQLSTDTQYF
TRBJ2-1	.	TRBV29-1	.	TGCAGCGTTACAGAGGGGGGTGACAATGAGCAGTTCTTC	CSVTEGGDNEQFF
TRBJ2-5	TRBD2	TRBV9	.	TGTGCCAGCAGCGTAGCTTCGGAAGCGGGACGGGGCCAAGAGACCCAGTACTTC	CASSVASEAGRGQETQYF
TRBJ2-2	.	TRBV28	.	TGTGCCAGCAGTTTTATGTTTGACAGTCCGAACACCGGGGAGCTGTTTTTT	CASSFMFDSPNTGELFF
TRBJ1-2	TRBD1	TRBV28	few	TGTGCCAGCAGTCAACCGGGACAGGGAAAAAACTATGGCTACACCTTC	CASSQPGQGKNYGYTF
TRBJ2-3	TRBD2	TRBV25-1	.	TGTGCCAGCAGCAGGACTAGCGGGGGCCTAAGCACAGATACGCAGTATTTT	CASSRTSGGLSTDTQYF
TRBJ1-6	.	TRBV4-2	.	TGTGCCAGCAGCCAAGCTTCGTCCTCCTATAATTCACCCCTCCACTTT	CASSQASSSYNSPLHF
TRBJ2-1	TRBD2	TRBV5-1	.	TGCGCCAGCAGCTTGGCCGGGACTAGCGACAATGAGCAGTTCTTC	CASSLAGTSDNEQFF
TRBJ1-6	.	TRBV5-4	few	TGTGCCAGCAGCTCCCACTTGGGGAATTCACCCCTCCACTTT	CASSSHLGNSPLHF
TRBJ2-5	.	TRBV28	.	TGTGCCAGCAGTTTAGATGGTGGGGGGCAAGAGACCCAGTACTTC	CASSLDGGGQETQYF
TRBJ2-1	TRBD2	TRBV5-6	few	TGTGCCAGCAGCTCAGGACTAGCGAAGCAGTTCTTC	CASSSGLAKQFF
TRBJ2-3	.	TRBV5-4	.	TGTGCCAGCAGACCACGGCAGGTCACAGATACGCAGTATTTT	CASRPRQVTDTQYF
TRBJ2-5	TRBD2	TRBV5-1	.	TGCGCCAGCAGCTTTGGAGGCGGGACTAGCGGACAAGAGACCCAGTACTTC	CASSFGGGTSGQETQYF
TRBJ2-1	.	TRBV29-1	.	TGCAGCGTTGAAAGGGGCGGTGAGCAGTTCTTC	CSVERGGEQFF
TRBJ2-5	TRBD2	TRBV6-6	few	TGTGCCACGAGCGGGAGTCAGACCCAGTACTTC	CATSGSQTQYF
TRBJ1-5	.	TRBV19	.	TGTGCCAGTAGTAGGGACAGCAATCAGCCCCAGCATTTT	CASSRDSNQPQHF
TRBJ2-5	.	TRBV5-1	.	TGCGCCAGCAGCTCGGGGGCCCCAGAGACCCAGTACTTC	CASSSGAPETQYF
TRBJ2-2	.	TRBV7-2	.	TGTGCCAGCAGCGCCCTGAACACCGGGGAGCTGTTTTTT	CASSALNTGELFF
TRBJ2-5	.	TRBV9	.	TGTGCCAGCGGTAACGGGGGCCTTCAAGAGACCCAGTACTTC	CASGNGGLQETQYF
TRBJ2-3	.	TRBV6-5	.	TGTGCCAGCAGTATTTCCGATACGCAGTATTTT	CASSISDTQYF
TRBJ2-6	.	TRBV5-1	.	TGCGCCAGCAGCTTGGGGATTAGCTCTGGGGCCAACGTCCTGACTTTC	CASSLGISSGANVLTF
TRBJ2-1	TRBD2	TRBV14	few	TGTGCCAGCAGTAAAACTAGCGGTTACAATGAGCAGTTCTTC	CASSKTSGYNEQFF
TRBJ2-3	TRBD2	TRBV27	few	TGTGCCAGCAGTTTCACTAGCGGGTATGCAGATACGCAGTATTTT	CASSFTSGYADTQYF
TRBJ1-2	TRBD1	TRBV27	.	TGTGCCAGCAGTTTATCACTCAGGGGGCGTCGGGGCGGCTACACCTTC	CASSLSLRGRRGGYTF
TRBJ1-5	TRBD1	TRBV19	few	TGTGCCAGTAGCCCGTACAGGGGGCGTCAGCCCCAGCATTTT	CASSPYRGRQPQHF
TRBJ2-1	TRBD1	TRBV6-5	few	TGTGCCAGCAGTTCCCCGGGACAGCCTTACAATGAGCAGTTCTTC	CASSSPGQPYNEQFF
TRBJ2-7	.	TRBV13	few	TGTGCCAGCAGTAGACTCCACGAGCAGTACTTC	CASSRLHEQYF
TRBJ2-2	TRBD1	TRBV5-4	.	TGTGCCAGCAGCTTCGTTCCAGGGGGCGCGGGGACCGGGGAGCTGTTTTTT	CASSFVPGGAGTGELFF
TRBJ2-5	.	TRBV18	.	TGTGCCAGCTCACCACGGGTGGAAGAGACCCAGTACTTC	CASSPRVEETQYF